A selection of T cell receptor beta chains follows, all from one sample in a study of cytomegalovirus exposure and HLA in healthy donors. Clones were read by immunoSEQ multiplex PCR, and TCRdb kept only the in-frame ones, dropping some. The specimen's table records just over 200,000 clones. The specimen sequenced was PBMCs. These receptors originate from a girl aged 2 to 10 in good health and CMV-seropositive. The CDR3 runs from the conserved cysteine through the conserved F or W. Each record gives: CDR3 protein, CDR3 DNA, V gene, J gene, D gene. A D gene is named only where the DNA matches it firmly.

CDR3 protein: CASSPWTGAYEQYF
CDR3 DNA: TGTGCCAGCAGTCCCTGGACAGGGGCCTACGAGCAGTACTTC
V gene: TRBV6-5
J gene: TRBJ2-7
D gene: TRBD1

CDR3 protein: CASSLAPPRNEQFF
CDR3 DNA: TGTGCCAGCAGCCTAGCCCCTCCCCGCAATGAGCAGTTCTTC
V gene: TRBV27
J gene: TRBJ2-1
D gene: -

CDR3 protein: CASSTRAAYEQYF
CDR3 DNA: TGTGCCAGCAGCACACGTGCGGCCTACGAGCAGTACTTC
V gene: TRBV11-2
J gene: TRBJ2-7
D gene: -

CDR3 protein: CASSQDREGNYGYTF
CDR3 DNA: TGCGCCAGCAGCCAAGATCGGGAGGGGAACTATGGCTACACCTTC
V gene: TRBV4-1
J gene: TRBJ1-2
D gene: -

CDR3 protein: CATESGLAVSNEQFF
CDR3 DNA: TGTGCCACCGAATCCGGACTAGCGGTCTCCAATGAGCAGTTCTTC
V gene: TRBV19
J gene: TRBJ2-1
D gene: TRBD2

CDR3 protein: CAWSVGVQRADSYNEQFF
CDR3 DNA: TGTGCCTGGAGTGTGGGCGTGCAGCGGGCAGACTCCTACAATGAGCAGTTCTTC
V gene: TRBV30
J gene: TRBJ2-1
D gene: -

CDR3 protein: CASRLNRGTGNTIYF
CDR3 DNA: TGTGCCAGCAGGCTAAACAGGGGTACTGGAAACACCATATATTTT
V gene: TRBV6-5
J gene: TRBJ1-3
D gene: TRBD1

CDR3 protein: CASSLVAESTDTQYF
CDR3 DNA: TGCGCCAGCAGCTTGGTAGCCGAGAGCACAGATACGCAGTATTTT
V gene: TRBV5-1
J gene: TRBJ2-3
D gene: -

CDR3 protein: CASSLRPGEGEQYF
CDR3 DNA: TGTGCCAGCAGCTTACGGCCAGGGGAGGGCGAGCAGTACTTC
V gene: TRBV7-3
J gene: TRBJ2-7
D gene: -

CDR3 protein: CASSLWSGEQFF
CDR3 DNA: TGTGCCAGCAGTTTATGGTCAGGAGAGCAGTTCTTC
V gene: TRBV27
J gene: TRBJ2-1
D gene: -

CDR3 protein: CASSLAGTGTDTQYF
CDR3 DNA: TGCGCCAGCAGCTTGGCCGGTACCGGGACAGATACGCAGTATTTT
V gene: TRBV5-1
J gene: TRBJ2-3
D gene: -

CDR3 protein: CAIRDSGSSYNEQFF
CDR3 DNA: TGTGCCATCAGGGATAGCGGGAGTTCTTACAATGAGCAGTTCTTC
V gene: TRBV10-3
J gene: TRBJ2-1
D gene: TRBD2

CDR3 protein: CASSYSGGTGYGYTF
CDR3 DNA: TGTGCCAGCAGCTACTCAGGGGGAACCGGCTATGGCTACACCTTC
V gene: TRBV2
J gene: TRBJ1-2
D gene: TRBD1

CDR3 protein: CASSLQPNTEAFF
CDR3 DNA: TGTGCCAGCAGCTTACAGCCGAACACTGAAGCTTTCTTT
V gene: TRBV6-5
J gene: TRBJ1-1
D gene: -

CDR3 protein: CASSFSYSGSYSGANVLTF
CDR3 DNA: TGTGCCAGCAGTTTCTCCTATAGCGGGAGCTACTCTGGGGCCAACGTCCTGACTTTC
V gene: TRBV28
J gene: TRBJ2-6
D gene: TRBD2

CDR3 protein: CASSELSGGNQPQHF
CDR3 DNA: TGTGCCAGCAGTGAATTGTCCGGTGGCAATCAGCCCCAGCATTTT
V gene: TRBV25-1
J gene: TRBJ1-5
D gene: -

CDR3 protein: CASSLEERDREVPDTQYF
CDR3 DNA: TGTGCCAGCAGTTTAGAAGAACGGGACAGAGAGGTACCAGATACGCAGTATTTT
V gene: TRBV27
J gene: TRBJ2-3
D gene: TRBD1

CDR3 protein: CASSPPSGRGNEQFF
CDR3 DNA: TGTGCCAGCTCCCCCCCTAGCGGGAGAGGCAATGAGCAGTTCTTC
V gene: TRBV18
J gene: TRBJ2-1
D gene: TRBD2

CDR3 protein: CSVVAGTGANVLTF
CDR3 DNA: TGCAGCGTTGTCGCCGGGACTGGGGCCAACGTCCTGACTTTC
V gene: TRBV29-1
J gene: TRBJ2-6
D gene: -

CDR3 protein: CASSYQGAENTEAFF
CDR3 DNA: TGTGCCAGCAGTTACCAGGGGGCGGAGAACACTGAAGCTTTCTTT
V gene: TRBV6-6
J gene: TRBJ1-1
D gene: TRBD1

CDR3 protein: CASSLTGPLSSPLHF
CDR3 DNA: TGTGCCAGCAGCTTGACAGGGCCTCTGAGTTCACCCCTCCACTTT
V gene: TRBV27
J gene: TRBJ1-6
D gene: TRBD1

CDR3 protein: CASSFIRGQGETQYF
CDR3 DNA: TGTGCCAGCAGCTTTATAAGGGGGCAGGGAGAGACCCAGTACTTC
V gene: TRBV5-6
J gene: TRBJ2-5
D gene: TRBD1

CDR3 protein: CASSQDLASDTQYF
CDR3 DNA: TGCGCCAGCAGCCAAGACCTAGCCTCAGATACGCAGTATTTT
V gene: TRBV4-1
J gene: TRBJ2-3
D gene: -

CDR3 protein: CATSRDQGLYGYTF
CDR3 DNA: TGTGCCACCAGCAGAGATCAGGGGCTCTATGGCTACACCTTC
V gene: TRBV15
J gene: TRBJ1-2
D gene: -

CDR3 protein: CASSATGRGTEAFF
CDR3 DNA: TGTGCCAGCAGTGCGACAGGAAGAGGGACTGAAGCTTTCTTT
V gene: TRBV28
J gene: TRBJ1-1
D gene: -

CDR3 protein: CAISPWGGRVRRPMNTEAFF
CDR3 DNA: TGTGCCATCAGTCCGTGGGGGGGTAGGGTTCGGCGCCCAATGAACACTGAAGCTTTCTTT
V gene: TRBV10-3
J gene: TRBJ1-1
D gene: -

CDR3 protein: CASSGELGEKLFF
CDR3 DNA: TGTGCCAGCAGTGGGGAGCTGGGTGAAAAACTGTTTTTT
V gene: TRBV2
J gene: TRBJ1-4
D gene: -

CDR3 protein: CASSLAVAGTNFYEQYF
CDR3 DNA: TGTGCCAGCAGCTTAGCGGTTGCGGGGACTAATTTCTACGAGCAGTACTTC
V gene: TRBV7-8
J gene: TRBJ2-7
D gene: TRBD2

CDR3 protein: CASSTSGTGSEQYF
CDR3 DNA: TGTGCCAGCAGCACCTCCGGGACTGGCTCCGAGCAGTACTTC
V gene: TRBV7-9
J gene: TRBJ2-7
D gene: -

CDR3 protein: CASSLNSGYNEQFF
CDR3 DNA: TGTGCCAGCAGCTTAAATAGCGGGTACAATGAGCAGTTCTTC
V gene: TRBV7-8
J gene: TRBJ2-1
D gene: TRBD2

CDR3 protein: CASMQSGTGGTEAFF
CDR3 DNA: TGTGCCAGCATGCAATCCGGGACGGGGGGCACTGAAGCTTTCTTT
V gene: TRBV2
J gene: TRBJ1-1
D gene: -

CDR3 protein: CASRGGTSEETQYF
CDR3 DNA: TGTGCCAGCAGGGGCGGGACTAGCGAAGAGACCCAGTACTTC
V gene: TRBV2
J gene: TRBJ2-5
D gene: TRBD2

CDR3 protein: CASSEGGQGLSGANVLTF
CDR3 DNA: TGTGCCAGCAGTGAAGGCGGGCAGGGGCTCTCTGGGGCCAACGTCCTGACTTTC
V gene: TRBV6-1
J gene: TRBJ2-6
D gene: -

CDR3 protein: CASSSRGGSGRTLSTDTQYF
CDR3 DNA: TGTGCCAGCAGTTCCCGGGGGGGTAGCGGGAGGACCCTTAGCACAGATACGCAGTATTTT
V gene: TRBV27
J gene: TRBJ2-3
D gene: TRBD2

CDR3 protein: CAVGGSPSTDTQYF
CDR3 DNA: TGTGCCGTTGGGGGGAGCCCTAGCACAGATACGCAGTATTTT
V gene: TRBV10-3
J gene: TRBJ2-3
D gene: -

CDR3 protein: CAWEGRGAASGANVLTF
CDR3 DNA: TGTGCCTGGGAAGGACGGGGGGCAGCCTCTGGGGCCAACGTCCTGACTTTC
V gene: TRBV30
J gene: TRBJ2-6
D gene: -

CDR3 protein: CASSLTGTNEKLFF
CDR3 DNA: TGTGCCAGCAGCCTTACAGGGACTAATGAAAAACTGTTTTTT
V gene: TRBV7-9
J gene: TRBJ1-4
D gene: -

CDR3 protein: CASSLQGTDTQYF
CDR3 DNA: TGTGCCAGCAGTTTGCAGGGGACGGATACGCAGTATTTT
V gene: TRBV14
J gene: TRBJ2-3
D gene: -

CDR3 protein: CASSYSGSYEQYF
CDR3 DNA: TGCGCCAGCAGTTATAGTGGTTCCTACGAGCAGTACTTC
V gene: TRBV10-1
J gene: TRBJ2-7
D gene: -

CDR3 protein: CASSPGRGWQPQHF
CDR3 DNA: TGTGCCAGCAGCCCCGGCCGGGGATGGCAGCCCCAGCATTTT
V gene: TRBV7-2
J gene: TRBJ1-5
D gene: -

CDR3 protein: CASSSRYEQYF
CDR3 DNA: TGTGCCAGCAGCTCTCGCTACGAGCAGTACTTC
V gene: TRBV7-9
J gene: TRBJ2-7
D gene: -

CDR3 protein: CASSLRGQNTEAFF
CDR3 DNA: TGTGCCAGCAGCTTGAGGGGACAGAACACTGAAGCTTTCTTT
V gene: TRBV13
J gene: TRBJ1-1
D gene: -

CDR3 protein: CASSLGTASGTEAFF
CDR3 DNA: TGTGCCAGCAGTTTAGGGACAGCGTCGGGCACTGAAGCTTTCTTT
V gene: TRBV28
J gene: TRBJ1-1
D gene: TRBD1

CDR3 protein: CASSPLGGRGTDTQYF
CDR3 DNA: TGTGCCAGCAGCCCCTTGGGCGGGAGAGGCACAGATACGCAGTATTTT
V gene: TRBV5-6
J gene: TRBJ2-3
D gene: TRBD2

CDR3 protein: CASSGDRGVYEKLFF
CDR3 DNA: TGTGCCAGCAGTGGTGACAGGGGTGTGTATGAAAAACTGTTTTTT
V gene: TRBV6-1
J gene: TRBJ1-4
D gene: TRBD1

CDR3 protein: CASSPGGRLGAFEAFF
CDR3 DNA: TGTGCCAGCAGCCCCGGGGGGAGGCTGGGAGCCTTTGAAGCTTTCTTT
V gene: TRBV5-4
J gene: TRBJ1-1
D gene: -

CDR3 protein: CASSEIGGEAFF
CDR3 DNA: TGTGCCAGCAGTGAAATCGGGGGTGAAGCTTTCTTT
V gene: TRBV28
J gene: TRBJ1-1
D gene: -

CDR3 protein: CASSQNQGGNTIYF
CDR3 DNA: TGCGCCAGCAGCCAGAACCAGGGGGGAAACACCATATATTTT
V gene: TRBV4-1
J gene: TRBJ1-3
D gene: -

CDR3 protein: CAWSAQGGEKLFF
CDR3 DNA: TGTGCCTGGAGCGCCCAGGGGGGCGAAAAACTGTTTTTT
V gene: TRBV30
J gene: TRBJ1-4
D gene: TRBD1

CDR3 protein: CASSSSGNHYEQYF
CDR3 DNA: TGTGCCAGCAGCTCATCAGGGAACCACTACGAGCAGTACTTC
V gene: TRBV7-2
J gene: TRBJ2-7
D gene: -

CDR3 protein: CASSLDRGGRAYNEQFF
CDR3 DNA: TGTGCCAGCAGCTTAGATCGGGGCGGGAGGGCCTACAATGAGCAGTTCTTC
V gene: TRBV11-2
J gene: TRBJ2-1
D gene: TRBD2